This T cell receptor beta chain was recovered during a study of blood T cell repertoires in COVID-19 (TCRdb year 2020). Turning to the overall study: The collaborator samples originated in the United States, Italy and Spain and spanned the acute and convalescent phases of COVID-19. The material from the prospective study consisted of cDNA or gDNA derived from T cells, B-cell-depleted T cells, or PBMCs. Subjects who had been exposed to COVID-19, were actively infected with it, or had recovered from it provided the deeply sampled blood TCRbeta repertoires that made up the dataset. The repertoires were made available in a free public database intended to serve as a resource for research on the immune response to SARS-CoV-2. Samples came from the ongoing ImmuneRACE study (first 160 participants) plus 1,254 subjects from 6 global collaborators. Sample metadata almost always included a de-identified subject ID, COVID-19 status, age in years and sex. HLA class I and class II types, where available, came from metadata supplied by the sample provider rather than from assay-based typing. General findings and caveats noted by the study authors: The amount of clinical and demographic metadata varied by source and participant and was provided uncurated.

One collaborating source in Seattle enrolled patients while the patients were actively infected and followed the patients over time throughout the course of disease. Collaborating institutions collected whole blood in K2EDTA tubes following their own protocols. Collaborator samples were shipped for TCRbeta analysis as frozen whole blood, isolated PBMCs, or DNA extracted from either sample type. Unmatched junction bases come to 10, with V trimmed by 5 bases and J by 7 bases. The CDR3 runs 14 amino acids, cysteine and phenylalanine included. This entry keeps only the CDR3 DNA: 42 bases, framed from base 1. The germline V gene provides CDR1 SGHTA and CDR2 FQGNSA. Of note for this clone: The specificity of this receptor is unknown. The record has no base qualities; no much larger clone is one base away.

TCRbeta CDR3 regions were amplified from genomic DNA using the immunoSEQ Assay, a bias-controlled multiplex PCR. The authors processed their data as follows. Nucleated cell counts per sample were estimated from amplification of reference gene primers within the assay. Sequence reads were collapsed and filtered to measure the absolute abundance of every unique TCRbeta CDR3 rearrangement. For each sample, productive Simpson clonality was calculated as the square root of Simpson's diversity index across productive rearrangements. TCRdb holds this immuneACCESS table with in-frame rearrangements only. Some clones are missing; in checked studies, unresolved V genes explain under half, and the rest has no known cause. V, J and clone size reflect that table, while D and trimming were determined from the DNA. The table for this sample lists approximately 250,000 clones; 70% to 90% of them were counted only once. The biggest ten clones account for 5% to 6.5% of the sample.

The sequenced sample consisted of peripheral blood. The rearranged chain carries TRBV7-2 and TRBJ2-7, with TRBD2 identical over 8 junction bases. This TCR was sampled from a man aged 50 to 60 with COVID-19, enrolled during active disease. The CDR3 region reads CASSPWGLEIEQYF. The nucleotide sequence reads as follows: TGTGCCAGCAGCCCCTGGGGACTAGAGATTGAGCAGTACTTC.